This T cell receptor beta chain was captured by sequencing in a study of cytomegalovirus exposure and HLA in healthy donors (dated by TCRdb to about 2017). As for the study more broadly: An earlier analysis of more than 550 of the donors reported about 260 Gb of sequence data and 117 million unique TCR beta sequences obtained from about 200 million T cells. Roughly 300 gigabases of sequencing data and tens of millions of unique TCR sequences were included in an early release covering 550 to 650 HLA-typed donors. Among the approximately 400 genotyped donors, 81% belonged to the genetic ancestry cluster associated with self-reported Caucasian donors. The study aimed to test whether signatures of past pathogen exposure could be identified by cataloging public T cell receptors. Using immunosequencing, the study profiled T cell repertoires from about 610 subjects and related those repertoires to cytomegalovirus serostatus. A separate validation cohort of some 130 different subjects was used in addition to the approximately 670-subject first cohort. High-throughput TCR immunosequencing, statistical association of individual TCRs with disease status, and machine learning were combined to predict cytomegalovirus infection status. In a later analysis, previously published TCR beta repertoires from some 640 donors were re-analyzed and high-resolution HLA genotyping was added so that TCR occurrence patterns could be studied. In the later analysis, no new phenotypic data were used to find candidate immune exposures; instead, reliance was placed on TCR beta sequences and their occurrence across donors. To decide whether each TCR beta V gene segment behaved as functional or pseudogenic, an earlier analysis of some 600 of the donors relied on high-throughput TCR beta sequencing. Donor age, sex, ethnicity and CMV serostatus were collected together with the repertoire data. A later genetic analysis used genome-wide SNP genotypes for about three fifths of the 666 donors, treating that subset as a discovery cohort. Every discovery cohort repertoire had been produced on one sequencing platform. HLA typing covered class I and class II loci at four-digit resolution. Typing coverage differed by locus: A, B, C, DRB1 and DQB1 were typed in about 629-630 donors, DQA1 in 522, DPA1 in 600 to 610, and DPB1 in 472. Roughly five DR-DQ haplotypes were handled as single units for association and clustering because linkage in the cohort was strong. Among a few hundred genotyped donors of the cohort, an average of approximately 240,000 unique TCR beta nucleotide sequences were sequenced per donor, roughly a sixth of them non-productive.

Compared with germline, V lacks 5 bases and J lacks 4 bases; bases without a gene match: 8. According to the germline V gene (reference sequence), CDR1 reads LNHDA and CDR2 reads SQIVND. There are 15 amino acids in the CDR3, from cysteine to phenylalanine inclusive. The DNA shown is the 45-base CDR3, in frame from base 1. The cohort was made up of 500 to 850 healthy bone marrow donors. Cohort members were all nominally healthy when sampled, although unrecorded immune exposures were likely present. The donor tested CMV seropositive, placing the donor among the 289 seropositive members of the cohort. Every donor gave a peripheral blood sample, and the peripheral blood mononuclear cells from that sample were used for TCR beta sequencing. Genomic DNA extraction from the blood cell samples was performed with the Qiagen DNeasy Blood Extraction Kit. Receptors were amplified or captured by the immunoSEQ multiplex PCR assay. For the multiplex PCR, a mixture combining 60 forward primers for TCR Vbeta segments and 13 reverse primers for TCR Jbeta segments was used. Amplification of the CDR3 region of rearranged TCR beta genes was performed with a multiplex PCR assay on genomic DNA. Amplified TCR beta libraries were sequenced as 87-base-pair reads on the Illumina HiSeq System. Turning to the authors' computational methods: A later analysis tallied about 77 million unique TCR beta chains across the roughly 610 repertoires, and about 12 million of those chains were shared by two or more donors. Raw reads were error-corrected and collapsed into unique sequences with a nearest-neighbor algorithm that merged closely related sequences to remove PCR and sequencing errors. CDR3 sequences were aligned to IMGT reference sequences to assign V, D and J gene segments. For a sequence to be retained, a match of at least six nucleotides to both a V gene segment and a J gene segment was required. A rearrangement counted as productive if the CDR3 had no stop codons and remained in frame with V and J, and every other rearrangement counted as non-productive. Following IMGT convention, CDR3 was defined as the stretch from the second conserved V-encoded cysteine to the conserved J-encoded phenylalanine. The earlier analysis of some 550 of the donors excluded any sequence lacking an unambiguous match to a single V gene segment. An earlier analysis of a few hundred of the donors called V segments functional above 56.7% productive rearrangements and segregating when the between-donor standard deviation exceeded 5%. A statistical classification framework was built to diagnose cytomegalovirus status from the catalog of TCR beta chain sequences. In a later analysis, V and J genes were assigned by comparing TCR nucleotide sequences against IMGT/GENE-DB human TR gene sequences. The TCRdist pipeline was used in a later analysis to assign CDR3 sequences and most-parsimonious VDJ recombination scenarios. In a later analysis, every TCR beta chain was defined by the combination of its CDR3 amino acid sequence and its V-gene family, and reads without a unique V-gene family were dropped. As a way to deal with suspected cross-contamination and a sequencing artifact, a later analysis dropped 592 nucleotide sequences that were highly shared and had low generation probability. In a later analysis, a clonal expansion index for each public chain was calculated from normalized within-repertoire ranks of inferred template counts. In a later analysis, generation probabilities were computed with a VDJ recombination model fitted to out-of-frame rearrangements, and the resulting probabilities were checked against IGoR. Hypergeometric tests were used in a later analysis to score TCR-TCR, TCR-HLA and TCR-CMV co-occurrence, with a repertoire-size bias correction applied to the TCR pairs. In a later analysis, false discovery rates were estimated by permuting HLA or CMV assignments 20 times. In a later analysis, co-occurring TCRs were grouped with DBSCAN, and TCRdist sequence similarity was added when clustering was performed within HLA-allele-positive subsets. For co-occurrence clustering, repertoires with fewer than 30,000 or more than 120,000 public chains were excluded, along with a handful of repertoires with anomalous nucleotide sharing. TCRdb took over this immuneACCESS table, retaining in-frame rearrangements with V and J assigned. Such tables are incomplete; in checked studies, under half of the missing clones stem from an unresolved V gene, and the remainder is unexplained. V and J calls and clone size come straight from that table; D and trimming were deduced from the DNA. This sample holds 150,000 to 200,000 clones; around four fifths were observed only once. The ten most abundant clones make up roughly 4% of the sample.

As regards this clone: It lacks a known antigen. No per-base quality is available; no much larger clone lies one base away.

Findings and caveats that apply to the study as a whole: It was suggested by the authors that the approach could potentially be generalized to other disease states and immunological phenotypes. The study listed 150 to 200 TCR beta chains as associated with cytomegalovirus. Cytomegalovirus status was reported to be diagnosed by the classifier with high specificity and sensitivity in both the original and validation cohorts. Compared with equally common non-associated chains, HLA-associated TCR beta chains in a later analysis were more clonally expanded and had lower generation probabilities. Several of the top co-occurrence clusters appeared to be linked to parvovirus B19, influenza, CMV and Epstein-Barr virus, according to a later analysis. Strong co-occurrence of HLA alleles, especially DR and DQ, made assigning TCR associations to individual alleles difficult. For the cohort, immune exposure information was limited to CMV serostatus. A further reported finding was that TCR beta sequences accurately predicted the HLA-A and HLA-B alleles for most subjects in the first cohort. According to a later analysis, TCR association rates differed among HLA loci, with DRB1 alleles showing the most associated TCRs and HLA-C alleles showing the fewest. In vitro tests confirmed that three of the cytomegalovirus-associated TCR beta chains recognize cytomegalovirus antigens. Only TCR beta chains were sequenced in this cohort, and the absence of alpha or paired-chain data limited detectable features. A later genetic analysis reported fewer N-insertions in productive TCRs among donors in an Asian-associated ancestry cluster than the roughly 700-donor mean. In an earlier analysis of around 500 of the donors, most TCR beta V segments appeared in productive rearrangements about 87% or about 30% of the time, broadly matching IMGT annotations. Because the 87-base-pair reads could not distinguish some IMGT-functional V segments, including TRBV6-2 and TRBV6-3, those segments were excluded. Roughly uniform sequencing depth across donors was assumed in presence/absence analyses, although this assumption may not hold. The sequencing pipeline was judged likely to have produced a cluster of highly shared sequence variants as a technical artifact. At a false discovery rate of 0.05, a later analysis linked 15,000 to 20,000 TCR beta sequences to specific HLA alleles. HLA typing was unavailable for some donors at each locus, so association tests used only the typed subset. Correlated functional status among segregating V segments might reflect linkage disequilibrium, but an unknown experimental factor could not be ruled out. While some public TCRs were present in many individuals, most TCR sequences turned up only very rarely across donors. In a later genetic analysis, a missense DCLRE1C variant was associated with V-gene and J-gene trimming of TCR beta chains, and the association was replicated in an independent cohort. The earlier analysis of nearly 600 of the donors excluded some 16 rarely observed V segments, including chromosome 9 orphons, because counts were too low. A later analysis found that most CMV-associated TCR beta chains appeared HLA-restricted, with HLA associations seemingly driven largely by CMV exposure.

The source material was PBMCs. The receptor's source is a middle-aged man in good health and CMV-seropositive. The chain uses TRBV19 and TRBJ1-2, and TRBD1 matches 9 of the central bases. The sequence in DNA is TGTGCCAGTAGTCCCGGGACAGGGTTTTCCTATGGCTACACCTTC. Its translation is CASSPGTGFSYGYTF.